This TCR beta chain was captured in a study of cytomegalovirus exposure and HLA in healthy donors. The PCR employed 60 Vbeta primers together with 13 Jbeta primers. Only in-frame clones appear in the TCRdb table, and some are missing; sequencing was by immunoSEQ multiplex PCR. The repertoire holds 100,000 to 130,000 clones, with around 67% as singletons. V lost 4 bases to trimming and J lost 5 bases; unmatched junction nucleotides: 9. Germline loops: CDR1 SNHLY, CDR2 FYNNEI. CDR3 length: 16 amino acids. Findings of the study overall: One variant, a missense change in DCLRE1C, was linked in a later analysis to TCR beta V- and J-gene trimming. Certain sequence variants were highly shared and formed a cluster, and this cluster was likely a sequencing artifact. Generally TCR sequences proved uncommon, though certain public TCRs appeared in numerous donors. Both high specificity and high sensitivity reportedly marked the classifier's diagnosis of cytomegalovirus status.

Worth noting for this clone: The antigen is undetermined.

This receptor was taken from a woman aged 40 to 55 in good health and CMV-seropositive. The sequenced material came from PBMCs. This chain connects TRBV2 to TRBJ2-5, with 11 bases matching TRBD2. The CDR3 DNA follows: TGTGCCAGCAGTGCACCTATAGCGGGGGGGCAGGAGACCCAGTACTTC. This sequence encodes CASSAPIAGGQETQYF.